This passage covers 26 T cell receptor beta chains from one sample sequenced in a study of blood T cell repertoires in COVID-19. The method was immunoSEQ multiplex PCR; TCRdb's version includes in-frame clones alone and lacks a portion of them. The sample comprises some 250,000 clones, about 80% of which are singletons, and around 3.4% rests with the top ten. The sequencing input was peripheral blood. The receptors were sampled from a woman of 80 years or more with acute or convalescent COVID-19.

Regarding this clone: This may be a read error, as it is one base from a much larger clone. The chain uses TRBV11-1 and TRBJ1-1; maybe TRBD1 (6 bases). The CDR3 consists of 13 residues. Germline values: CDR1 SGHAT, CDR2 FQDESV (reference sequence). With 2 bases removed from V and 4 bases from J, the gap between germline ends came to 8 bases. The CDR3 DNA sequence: TGTGCCAGCAGCTTACAAGGGGGCACTGAAGCTTTCTTT. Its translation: CASSLQGGTEAFF.

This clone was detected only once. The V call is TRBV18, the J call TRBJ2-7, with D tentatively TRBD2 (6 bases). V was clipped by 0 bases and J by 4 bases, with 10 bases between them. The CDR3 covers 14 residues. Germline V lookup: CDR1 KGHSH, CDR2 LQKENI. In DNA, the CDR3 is TGTGCCAGCTCACCACCCAGTGCGGGATACGAGCAGTACTTC. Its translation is CASSPPSAGYEQYF.

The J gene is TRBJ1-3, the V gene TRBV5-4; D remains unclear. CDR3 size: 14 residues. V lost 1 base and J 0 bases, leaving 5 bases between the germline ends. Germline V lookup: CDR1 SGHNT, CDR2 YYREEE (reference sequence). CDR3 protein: CASSLSGSGNTIYF. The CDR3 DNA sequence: TGTGCCAGCAGCTTGTCCGGCTCTGGAAACACCATATATTTT.

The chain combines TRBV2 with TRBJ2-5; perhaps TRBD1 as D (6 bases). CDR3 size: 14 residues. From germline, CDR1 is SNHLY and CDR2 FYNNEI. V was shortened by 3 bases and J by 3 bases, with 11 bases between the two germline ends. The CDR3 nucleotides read TGTGCCAGCAGTGATGTCAGGGGAAAAGAGACCCAGTACTTC. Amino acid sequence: CASSDVRGKETQYF.

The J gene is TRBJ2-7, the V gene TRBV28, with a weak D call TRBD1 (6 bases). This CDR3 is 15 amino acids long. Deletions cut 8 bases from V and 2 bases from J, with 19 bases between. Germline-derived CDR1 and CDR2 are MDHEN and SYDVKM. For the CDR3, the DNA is TGTGCCAGCGAGAATGTGGCAGGGGAACCCTACGAGCAGTACTTC. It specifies CASENVAGEPYEQYF.

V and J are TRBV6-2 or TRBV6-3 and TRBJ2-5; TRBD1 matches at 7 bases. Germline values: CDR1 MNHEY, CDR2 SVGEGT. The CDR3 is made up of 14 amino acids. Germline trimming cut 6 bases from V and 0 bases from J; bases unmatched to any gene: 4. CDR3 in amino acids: CASSPGQHQETQYF. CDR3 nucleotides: TGTGCCAGCAGCCCGGGACAGCACCAAGAGACCCAGTACTTC.

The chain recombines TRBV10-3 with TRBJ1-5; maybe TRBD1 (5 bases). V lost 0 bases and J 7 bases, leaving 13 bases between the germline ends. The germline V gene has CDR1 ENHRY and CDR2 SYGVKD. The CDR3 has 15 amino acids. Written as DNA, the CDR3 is TGTGCCATCAGTGAGTCGGGGGGTCTGGGGCAGCCCCAGCATTTT. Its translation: CAISESGGLGQPQHF.

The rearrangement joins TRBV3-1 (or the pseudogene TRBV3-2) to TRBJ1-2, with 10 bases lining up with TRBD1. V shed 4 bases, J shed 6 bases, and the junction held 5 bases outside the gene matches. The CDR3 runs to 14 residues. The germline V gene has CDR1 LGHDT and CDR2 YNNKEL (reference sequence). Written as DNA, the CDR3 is TGTGCCAGCAGCCTGGACAGGGGGATTCATGGCTACACCTTC. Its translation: CASSLDRGIHGYTF.

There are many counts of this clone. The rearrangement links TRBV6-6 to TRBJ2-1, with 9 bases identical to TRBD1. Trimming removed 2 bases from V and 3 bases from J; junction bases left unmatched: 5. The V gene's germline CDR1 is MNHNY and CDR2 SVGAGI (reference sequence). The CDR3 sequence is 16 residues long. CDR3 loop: CASSYPRQGGYNEQFF. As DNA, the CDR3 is TGTGCCAGCAGTTACCCCCGACAGGGGGGCTACAATGAGCAGTTCTTC.

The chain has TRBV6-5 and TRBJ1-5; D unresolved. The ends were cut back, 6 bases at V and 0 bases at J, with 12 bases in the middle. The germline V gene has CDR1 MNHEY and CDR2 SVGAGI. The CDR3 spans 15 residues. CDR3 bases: TGTGCCAGCAGGGGAGTGGGAACTAGCAATCAGCCCCAGCATTTT. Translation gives CASRGVGTSNQPQHF.

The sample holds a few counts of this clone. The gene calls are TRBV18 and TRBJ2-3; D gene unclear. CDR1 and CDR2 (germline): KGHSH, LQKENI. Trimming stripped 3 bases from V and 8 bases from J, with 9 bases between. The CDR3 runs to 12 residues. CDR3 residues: CASSPDQATQYF. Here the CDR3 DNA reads TGTGCCAGCTCACCCGATCAGGCTACGCAGTATTTT.

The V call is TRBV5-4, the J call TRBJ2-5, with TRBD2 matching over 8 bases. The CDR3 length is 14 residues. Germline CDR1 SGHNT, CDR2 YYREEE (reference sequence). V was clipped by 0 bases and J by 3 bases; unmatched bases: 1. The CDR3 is CASSLVTSEETQYF. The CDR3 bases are TGTGCCAGCAGCTTGGTGACTAGCGAAGAGACCCAGTACTTC. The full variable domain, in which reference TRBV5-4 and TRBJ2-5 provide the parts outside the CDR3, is ETGVTQSPTHLIKTRGQQVTLRCSSQSGHNTVSWYQQALGQGPQFIFQYYREEENGRGNFPPRFSGLQFPNYSSELNVNALELDDSALYLCASSLVTSEETQYFGPGTRLLVL.

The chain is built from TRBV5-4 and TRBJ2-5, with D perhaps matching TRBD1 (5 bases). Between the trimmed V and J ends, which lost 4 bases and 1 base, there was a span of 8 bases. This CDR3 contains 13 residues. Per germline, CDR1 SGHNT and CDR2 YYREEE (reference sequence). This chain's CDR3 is CASSQGAQETQYF. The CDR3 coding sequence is TGTGCCAGCAGCCAGGGCGCCCAAGAGACCCAGTACTTC.

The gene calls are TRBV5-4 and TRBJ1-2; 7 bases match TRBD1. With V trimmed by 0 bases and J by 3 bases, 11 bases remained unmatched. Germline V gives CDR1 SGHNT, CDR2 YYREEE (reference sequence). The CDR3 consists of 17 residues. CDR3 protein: CASSLGGRRQGDYGYTF. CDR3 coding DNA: TGTGCCAGCAGCTTGGGAGGTAGAAGACAGGGAGACTATGGCTACACCTTC.

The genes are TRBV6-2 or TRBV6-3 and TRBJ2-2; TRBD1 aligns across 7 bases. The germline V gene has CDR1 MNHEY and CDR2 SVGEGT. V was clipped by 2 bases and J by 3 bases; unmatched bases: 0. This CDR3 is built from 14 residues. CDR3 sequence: CASSYGTDTGELFF. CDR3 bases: TGTGCCAGCAGTTACGGGACAGACACCGGGGAGCTGTTTTTT.

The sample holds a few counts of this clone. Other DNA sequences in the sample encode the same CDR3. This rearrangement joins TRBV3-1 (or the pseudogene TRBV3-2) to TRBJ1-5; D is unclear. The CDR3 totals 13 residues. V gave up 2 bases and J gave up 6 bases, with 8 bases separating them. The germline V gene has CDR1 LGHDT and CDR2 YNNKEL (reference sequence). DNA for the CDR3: TGTGCCAGCAGCCAATTGGGAGCTCAGCCCCAGCATTTT. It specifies CASSQLGAQPQHF.

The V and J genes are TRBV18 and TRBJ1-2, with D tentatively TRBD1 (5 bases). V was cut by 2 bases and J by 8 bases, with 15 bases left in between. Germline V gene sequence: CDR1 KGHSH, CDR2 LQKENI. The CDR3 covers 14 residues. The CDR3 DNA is TGTGCCAGCTCACCATCGACAGATACTGAGGGCTACACCTTC. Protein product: CASSPSTDTEGYTF.

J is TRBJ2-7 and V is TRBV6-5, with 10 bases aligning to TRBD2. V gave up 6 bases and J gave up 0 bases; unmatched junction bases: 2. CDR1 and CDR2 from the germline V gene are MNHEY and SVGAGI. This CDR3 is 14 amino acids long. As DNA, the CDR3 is TGTGCCAGCAGAGCTAGCGGGAGCTCCTACGAGCAGTACTTC. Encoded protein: CASRASGSSYEQYF.

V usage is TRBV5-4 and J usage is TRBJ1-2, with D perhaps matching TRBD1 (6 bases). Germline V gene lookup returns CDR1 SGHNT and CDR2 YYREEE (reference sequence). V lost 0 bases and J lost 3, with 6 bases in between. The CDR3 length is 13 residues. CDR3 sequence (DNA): TGTGCCAGCAGCTTGGGACAGGACTATGGCTACACCTTC. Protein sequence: CASSLGQDYGYTF.

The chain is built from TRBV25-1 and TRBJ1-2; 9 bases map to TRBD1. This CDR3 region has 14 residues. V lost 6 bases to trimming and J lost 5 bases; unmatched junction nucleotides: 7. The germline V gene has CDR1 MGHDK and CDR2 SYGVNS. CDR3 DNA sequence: TGTGCCAGCAGGGATACAGGGGGCGGGTATGGCTACACCTTC. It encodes CASRDTGGGYGYTF.

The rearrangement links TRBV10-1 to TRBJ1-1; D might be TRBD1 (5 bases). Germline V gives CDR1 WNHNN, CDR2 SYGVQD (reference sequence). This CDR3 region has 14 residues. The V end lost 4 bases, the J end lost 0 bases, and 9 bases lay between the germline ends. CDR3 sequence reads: CASSVSGMNTEAFF. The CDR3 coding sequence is TGCGCCAGCAGTGTCTCAGGGATGAACACTGAAGCTTTCTTT.

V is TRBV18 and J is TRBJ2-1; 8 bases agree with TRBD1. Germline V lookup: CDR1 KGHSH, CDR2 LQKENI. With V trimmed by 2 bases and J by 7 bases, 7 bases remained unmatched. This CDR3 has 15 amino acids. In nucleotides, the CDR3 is TGTGCCAGCTCACCAAAGGGACAGGTTATGAATGAGCAGTTCTTC. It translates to CASSPKGQVMNEQFF.

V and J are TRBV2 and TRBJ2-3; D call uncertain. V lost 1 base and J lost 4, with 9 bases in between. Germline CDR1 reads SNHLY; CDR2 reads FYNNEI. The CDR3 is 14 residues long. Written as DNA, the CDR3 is TGTGCCAGCAGTGAAGACAGAAGAGCAGATACGCAGTATTTT. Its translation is CASSEDRRADTQYF.

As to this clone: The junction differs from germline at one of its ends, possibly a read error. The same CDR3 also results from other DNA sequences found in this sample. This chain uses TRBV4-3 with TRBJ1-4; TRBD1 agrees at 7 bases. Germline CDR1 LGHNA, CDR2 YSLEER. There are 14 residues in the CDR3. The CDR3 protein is CASSPTGVAEKLFF. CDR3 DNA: TGCGCTAGCAGCCCAACAGGGGTTGCTGAAAAACTGTTTTTT.

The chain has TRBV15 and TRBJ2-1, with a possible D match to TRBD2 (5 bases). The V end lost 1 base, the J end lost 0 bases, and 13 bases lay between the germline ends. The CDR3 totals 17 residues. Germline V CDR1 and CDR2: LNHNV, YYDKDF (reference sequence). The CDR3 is CATSRVKRGGSYNEQFF. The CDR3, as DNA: TGTGCCACCAGCAGAGTAAAAAGAGGAGGCTCCTACAATGAGCAGTTCTTC.

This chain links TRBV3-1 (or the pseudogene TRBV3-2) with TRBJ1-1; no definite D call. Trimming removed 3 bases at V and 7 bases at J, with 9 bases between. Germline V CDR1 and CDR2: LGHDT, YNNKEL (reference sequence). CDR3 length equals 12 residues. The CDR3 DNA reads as TGTGCCAGCAGCCACTCCTTCGGTGAAGCTTTCTTT. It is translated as CASSHSFGEAFF.